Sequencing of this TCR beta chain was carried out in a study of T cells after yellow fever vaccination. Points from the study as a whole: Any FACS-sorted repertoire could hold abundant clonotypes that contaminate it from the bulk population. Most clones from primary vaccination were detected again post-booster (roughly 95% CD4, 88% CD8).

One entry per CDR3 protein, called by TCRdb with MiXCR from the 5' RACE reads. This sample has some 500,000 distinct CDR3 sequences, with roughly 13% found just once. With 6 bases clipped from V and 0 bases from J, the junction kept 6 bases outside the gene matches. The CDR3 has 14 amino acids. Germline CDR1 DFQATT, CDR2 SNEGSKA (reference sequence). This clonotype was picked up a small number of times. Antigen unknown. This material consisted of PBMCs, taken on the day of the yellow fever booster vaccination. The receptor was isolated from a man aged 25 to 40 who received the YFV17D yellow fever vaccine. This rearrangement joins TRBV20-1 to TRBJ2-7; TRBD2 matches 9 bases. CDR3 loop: CSAIRSGSSYEQYF. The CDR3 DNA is TGCAGTGCCATTCGTAGCGGGAGCTCCTACGAGCAGTACTTC.